The entry that follows covers one T cell receptor (beta chain) sequence. The CDR3 sequence is 15 residues long. The V end was cut by 4 bases, the J end by 1 base, with 13 bases between. Germline V gene lookup returns CDR1 LGHNA and CDR2 YNFKEQ. This sample is drawn from a study of blood T cell repertoires in COVID-19. This table comes from immunoSEQ multiplex PCR, and its TCRdb copy is limited to in-frame clones, with some not included. The table has some 220,000 clones, approximately 85% seen once. The gene calls are TRBV4-2 and TRBJ1-1; D is perhaps TRBD1 (6 bases). Sequenced sample: peripheral blood. The sequence came from a woman between 65 and 79 years old with COVID-19, enrolled during active disease. DNA for the CDR3: TGTGCCAGCAGCCCCTTGAACAGGGAGAACACTGAAGCTTTCTTT. It translates to CASSPLNRENTEAFF.